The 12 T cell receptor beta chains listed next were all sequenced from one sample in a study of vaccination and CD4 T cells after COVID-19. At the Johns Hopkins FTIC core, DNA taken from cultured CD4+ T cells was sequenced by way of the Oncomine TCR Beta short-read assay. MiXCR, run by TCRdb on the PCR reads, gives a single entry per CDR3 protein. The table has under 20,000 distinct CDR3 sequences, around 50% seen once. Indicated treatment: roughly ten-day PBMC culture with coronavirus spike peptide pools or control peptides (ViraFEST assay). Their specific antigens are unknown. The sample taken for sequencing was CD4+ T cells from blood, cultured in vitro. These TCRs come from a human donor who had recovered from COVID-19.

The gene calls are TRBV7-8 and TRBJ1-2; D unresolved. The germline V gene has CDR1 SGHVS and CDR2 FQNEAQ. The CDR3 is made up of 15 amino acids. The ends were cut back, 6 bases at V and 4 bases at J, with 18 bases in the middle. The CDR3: CASSSRRDRIYGYTF. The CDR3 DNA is TGTGCCAGCAGTTCCCGGAGGGATCGTATCTATGGCTACACCTTC.

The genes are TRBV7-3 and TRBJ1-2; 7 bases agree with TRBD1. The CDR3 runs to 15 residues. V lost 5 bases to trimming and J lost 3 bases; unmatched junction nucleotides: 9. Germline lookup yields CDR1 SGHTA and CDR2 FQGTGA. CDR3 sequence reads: CASSPGVGGDYGYTF. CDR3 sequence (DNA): TGTGCCAGCAGCCCCGGGGTAGGGGGCGACTATGGCTACACCTTC.

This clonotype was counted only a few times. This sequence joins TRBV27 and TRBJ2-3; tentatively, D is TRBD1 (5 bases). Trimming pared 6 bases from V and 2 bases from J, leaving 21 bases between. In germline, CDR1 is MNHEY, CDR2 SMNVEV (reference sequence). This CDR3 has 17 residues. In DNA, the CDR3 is TGTGCCAGCAGAGTTTGGGGCGCAGGCGCCAACACAGATACGCAGTATTTT. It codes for CASRVWGAGANTDTQYF.

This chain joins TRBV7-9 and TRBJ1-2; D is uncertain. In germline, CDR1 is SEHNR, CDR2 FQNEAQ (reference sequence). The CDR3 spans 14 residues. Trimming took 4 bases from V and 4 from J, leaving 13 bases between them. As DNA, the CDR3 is TGTGCCAGCAGCTCAACGCCGACATCCTATGGCTACACCTTC. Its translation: CASSSTPTSYGYTF.

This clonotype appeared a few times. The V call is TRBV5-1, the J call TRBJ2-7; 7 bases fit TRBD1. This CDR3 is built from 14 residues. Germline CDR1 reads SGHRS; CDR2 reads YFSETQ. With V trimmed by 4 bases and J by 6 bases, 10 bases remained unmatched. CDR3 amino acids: CASSPALTGIEQYF. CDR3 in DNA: TGCGCCAGCAGCCCGGCTTTGACAGGGATCGAGCAGTACTTC.

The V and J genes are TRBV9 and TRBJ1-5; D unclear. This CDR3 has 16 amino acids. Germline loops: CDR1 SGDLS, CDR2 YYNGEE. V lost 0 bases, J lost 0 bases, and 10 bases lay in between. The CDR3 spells CASSVEEQSSNQPQHF. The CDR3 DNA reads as TGTGCCAGCAGCGTAGAGGAACAGTCTAGCAATCAGCCCCAGCATTTT.

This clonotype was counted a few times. DNA of the CDR3: TGTGCCAGCAGTTTCGACAGTATTAACTATGGCTACACCTTC. Its protein is CASSFDSINYGYTF. The chain uses TRBV6-5 and TRBJ1-2; possibly TRBD1 for D (5 bases). The CDR3 is 14 residues long. CDR1 and CDR2 (germline): MNHEY, SVGAGI. Deletions cut 4 bases from V and 1 base from J, with 10 bases between.

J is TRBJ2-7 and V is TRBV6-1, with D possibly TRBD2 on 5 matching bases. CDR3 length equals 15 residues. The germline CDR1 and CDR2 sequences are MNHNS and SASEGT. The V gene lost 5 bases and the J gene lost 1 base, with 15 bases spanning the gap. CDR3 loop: CASSSGWVGSYEQYF. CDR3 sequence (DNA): TGTGCCAGCAGTAGCGGTTGGGTGGGATCCTACGAGCAGTACTTC.

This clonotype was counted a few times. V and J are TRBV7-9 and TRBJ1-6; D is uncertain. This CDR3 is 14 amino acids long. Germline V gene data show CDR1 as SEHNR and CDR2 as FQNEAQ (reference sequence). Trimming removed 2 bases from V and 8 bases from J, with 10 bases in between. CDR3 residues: CASSLSRRDSPLHF. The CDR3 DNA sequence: TGTGCCAGCAGCTTATCGCGGAGGGATTCACCCCTCCACTTT.

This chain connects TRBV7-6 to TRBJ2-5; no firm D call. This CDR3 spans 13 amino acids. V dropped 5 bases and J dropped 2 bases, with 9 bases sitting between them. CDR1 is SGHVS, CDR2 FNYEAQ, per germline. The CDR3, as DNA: TGTGCCAGCAGCAAACAGCAGCAAGAGACCCAGTACTTC. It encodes CASSKQQQETQYF. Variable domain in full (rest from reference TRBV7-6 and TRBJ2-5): GAGVSQSPRYKVTKRGQDVALRCDPISGHVSLYWYRQALGQGPEFLTYFNYEAQQDKSGLPNDRFSAERPEGSISTLTIQRTEQRDSAMYRCASSKQQQETQYFGPGTRLLVL.

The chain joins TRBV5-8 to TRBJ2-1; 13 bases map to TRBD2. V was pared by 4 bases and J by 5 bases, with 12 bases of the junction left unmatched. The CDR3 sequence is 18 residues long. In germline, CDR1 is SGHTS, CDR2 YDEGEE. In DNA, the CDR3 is TGTGCCAGCAGCCGATACCCCGTCGGACTAGCGGGAGACAATGAGCAGTTCTTC. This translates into CASSRYPVGLAGDNEQFF.

The CDR3 nucleotides are TGCAGTGCTGGTCAATACGAGCAGTACTTC. Protein sequence: CSAGQYEQYF. V usage is TRBV20-1 and J usage is TRBJ2-7; D unresolved. Germline CDR1 DFQATT, CDR2 SNEGSKA (reference sequence). Trimming pared 5 bases from V and 4 bases from J, leaving 6 bases between. The CDR3 consists of 10 residues.